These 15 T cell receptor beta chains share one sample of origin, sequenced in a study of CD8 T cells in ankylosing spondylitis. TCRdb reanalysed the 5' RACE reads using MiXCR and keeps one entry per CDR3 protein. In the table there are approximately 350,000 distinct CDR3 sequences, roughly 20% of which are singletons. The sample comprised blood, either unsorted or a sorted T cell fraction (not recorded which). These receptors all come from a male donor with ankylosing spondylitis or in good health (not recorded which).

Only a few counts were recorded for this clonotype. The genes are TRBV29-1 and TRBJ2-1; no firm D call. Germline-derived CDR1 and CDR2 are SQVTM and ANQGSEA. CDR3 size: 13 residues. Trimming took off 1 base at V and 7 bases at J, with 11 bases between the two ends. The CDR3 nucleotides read TGCAGCGTTGAAGGGTATGTGGTTAATGAGCAGTTCTTC. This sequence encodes CSVEGYVVNEQFF.

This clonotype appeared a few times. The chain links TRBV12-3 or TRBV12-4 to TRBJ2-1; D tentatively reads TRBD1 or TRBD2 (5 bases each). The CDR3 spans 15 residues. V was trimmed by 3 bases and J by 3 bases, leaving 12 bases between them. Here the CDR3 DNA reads TGTGCCAGCAGTTTGGGTGAGGGACGCTACAATGAGCAGTTCTTC. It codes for CASSLGEGRYNEQFF.

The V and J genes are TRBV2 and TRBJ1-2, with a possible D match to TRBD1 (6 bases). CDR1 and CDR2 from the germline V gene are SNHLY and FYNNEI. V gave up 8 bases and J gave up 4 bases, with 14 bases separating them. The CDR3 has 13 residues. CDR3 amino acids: CASPDRDIYGYTF. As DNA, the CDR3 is TGTGCCAGCCCAGACCGGGACATCTATGGCTACACCTTC.

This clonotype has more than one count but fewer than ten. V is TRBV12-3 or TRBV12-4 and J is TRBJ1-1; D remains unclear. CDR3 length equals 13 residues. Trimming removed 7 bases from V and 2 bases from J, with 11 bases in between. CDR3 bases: TGTGCCAGCACTCTTACCGCAAACACTGAAGCTTTCTTT. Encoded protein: CASTLTANTEAFF.

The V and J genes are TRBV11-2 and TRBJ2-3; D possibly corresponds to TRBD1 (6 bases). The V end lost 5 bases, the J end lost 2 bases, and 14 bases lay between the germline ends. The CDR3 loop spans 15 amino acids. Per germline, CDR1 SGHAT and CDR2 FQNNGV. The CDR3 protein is CASSGTPVDTDTQYF. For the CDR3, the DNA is TGTGCCAGCAGCGGGACACCGGTTGACACAGATACGCAGTATTTT. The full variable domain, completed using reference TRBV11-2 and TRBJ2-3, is EAGVAQSPRYKIIEKRQSVAFWCNPISGHATLYWYQQILGQGPKLLIQFQNNGVVDDSQLPKDRFSAERLKGVDSTLKIQPAKLEDSAVYLCASSGTPVDTDTQYFGPGTRLTVL.

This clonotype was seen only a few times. This CDR3 reads CASGPGGGYTGELFF. In DNA form, the CDR3 reads TGTGCTAGTGGCCCCGGAGGGGGCTACACCGGGGAGCTGTTTTTT. The V and J genes are TRBV12-5 and TRBJ2-2, with D maybe TRBD1 (7 bases). V shed 6 bases and J shed 3 bases, with 14 bases lying between them. Germline-derived CDR1 and CDR2 are LGHNT and FRNRAP. CDR3 length: 15 residues.

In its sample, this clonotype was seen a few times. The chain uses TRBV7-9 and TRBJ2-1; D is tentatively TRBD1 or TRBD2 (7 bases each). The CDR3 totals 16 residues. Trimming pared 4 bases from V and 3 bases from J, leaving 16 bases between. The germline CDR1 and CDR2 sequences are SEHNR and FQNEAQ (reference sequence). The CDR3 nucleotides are TGTGCCAGCAGCTCGCGGGGGACAGCCAACTACAATGAGCAGTTCTTC. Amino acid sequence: CASSSRGTANYNEQFF. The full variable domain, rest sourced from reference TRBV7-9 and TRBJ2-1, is DTGVSQNPRHKITKRGQNVTFRCDPISEHNRLYWYRQTLGQGPEFLTYFQNEAQLEKSRLLSDRFSAERPKGSFSTLEIQRTEQGDSAMYLCASSSRGTANYNEQFFGPGTRLTVL.

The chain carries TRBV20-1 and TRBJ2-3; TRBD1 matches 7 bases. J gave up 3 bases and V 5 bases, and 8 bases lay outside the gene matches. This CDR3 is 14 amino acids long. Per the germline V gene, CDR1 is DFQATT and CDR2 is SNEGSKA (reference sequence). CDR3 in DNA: TGCAGTGCTGCCAGACAGGGTCGGACAGATACGCAGTATTTT. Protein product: CSAARQGRTDTQYF.

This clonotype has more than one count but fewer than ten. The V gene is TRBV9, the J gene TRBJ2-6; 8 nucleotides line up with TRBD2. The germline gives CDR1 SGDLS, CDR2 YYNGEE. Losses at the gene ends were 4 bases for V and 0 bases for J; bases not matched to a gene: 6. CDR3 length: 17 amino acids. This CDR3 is CASSTRGESSGANVLTF. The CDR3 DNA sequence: TGTGCCAGCAGCACGCGGGGGGAAAGCTCTGGGGCCAACGTCCTGACTTTC.

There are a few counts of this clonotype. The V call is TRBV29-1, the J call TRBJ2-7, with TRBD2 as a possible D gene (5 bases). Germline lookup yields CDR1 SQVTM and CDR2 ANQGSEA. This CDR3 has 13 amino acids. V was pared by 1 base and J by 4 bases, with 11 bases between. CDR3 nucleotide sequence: TGCAGCGTTGAAGTCGGAGGCAGGTACGAGCAGTACTTC. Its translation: CSVEVGGRYEQYF.

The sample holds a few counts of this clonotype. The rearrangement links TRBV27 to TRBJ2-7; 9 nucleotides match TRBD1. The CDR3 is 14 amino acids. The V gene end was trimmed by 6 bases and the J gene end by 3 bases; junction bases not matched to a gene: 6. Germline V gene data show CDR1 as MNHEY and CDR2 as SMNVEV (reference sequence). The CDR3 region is CASSATGGVYEQYF. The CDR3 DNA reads TGTGCCAGCAGCGCGACAGGGGGTGTCTACGAGCAGTACTTC.

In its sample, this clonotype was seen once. The CDR3 reads CASGGGTRNTGELFF. The CDR3 DNA follows: TGTGCCAGCGGAGGGGGAACCAGAAACACCGGGGAGCTGTTTTTT. V and J are TRBV5-8 and TRBJ2-2; D tentatively fits TRBD1 or TRBD2 (6 bases each). The CDR3 is 15 amino acids. V was pared by 7 bases and J by 2 bases, with 15 bases between. Germline values: CDR1 SGHTS, CDR2 YDEGEE.

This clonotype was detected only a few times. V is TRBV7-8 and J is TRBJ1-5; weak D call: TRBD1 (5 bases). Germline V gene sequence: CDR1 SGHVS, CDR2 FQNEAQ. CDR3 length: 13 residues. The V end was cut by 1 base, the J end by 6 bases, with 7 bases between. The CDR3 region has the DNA TGTGCCAGCAGCTTAGTGGGGCGTCAGCCCCAGCATTTT. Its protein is CASSLVGRQPQHF.

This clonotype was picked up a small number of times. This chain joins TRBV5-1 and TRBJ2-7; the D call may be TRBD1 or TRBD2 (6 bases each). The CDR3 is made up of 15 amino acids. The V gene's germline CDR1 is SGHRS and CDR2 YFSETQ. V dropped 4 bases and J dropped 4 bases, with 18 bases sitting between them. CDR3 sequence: CASSPVGGTRYEQYF. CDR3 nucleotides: TGCGCCAGCAGCCCCGTCGGCGGGACACGATACGAGCAGTACTTC.

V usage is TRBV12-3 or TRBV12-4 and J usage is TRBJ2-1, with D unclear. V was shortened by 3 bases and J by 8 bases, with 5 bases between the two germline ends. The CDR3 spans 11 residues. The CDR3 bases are TGTGCCAGCAGTTTTGATGATGAGCAGTTCTTC. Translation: CASSFDDEQFF.